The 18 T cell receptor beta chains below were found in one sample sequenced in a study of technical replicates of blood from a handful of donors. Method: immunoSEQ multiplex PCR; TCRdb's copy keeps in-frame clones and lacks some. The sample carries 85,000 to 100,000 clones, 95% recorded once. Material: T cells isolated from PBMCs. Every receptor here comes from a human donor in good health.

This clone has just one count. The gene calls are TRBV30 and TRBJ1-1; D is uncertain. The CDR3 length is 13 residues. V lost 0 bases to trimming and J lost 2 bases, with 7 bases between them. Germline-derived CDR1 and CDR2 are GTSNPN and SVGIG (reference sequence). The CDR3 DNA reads TGTGCCTGGAGTGTGATGCTAAACACTGAAGCTTTCTTT. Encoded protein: CAWSVMLNTEAFF.

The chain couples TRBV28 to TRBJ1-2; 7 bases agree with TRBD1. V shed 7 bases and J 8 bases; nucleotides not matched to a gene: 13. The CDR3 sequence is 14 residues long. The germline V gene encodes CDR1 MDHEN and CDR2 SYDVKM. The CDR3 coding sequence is TGTGCCAGCACCTCGTTAGGGGGCGAGGGGGGCTACACCTTC. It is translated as CASTSLGGEGGYTF.

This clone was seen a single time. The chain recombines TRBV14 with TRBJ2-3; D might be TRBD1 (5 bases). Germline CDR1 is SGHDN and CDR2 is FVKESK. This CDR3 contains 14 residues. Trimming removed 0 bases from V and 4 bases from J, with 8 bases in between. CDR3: CASSQDLGADTQYF. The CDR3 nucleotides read TGTGCCAGCAGCCAAGATCTAGGGGCAGATACGCAGTATTTT.

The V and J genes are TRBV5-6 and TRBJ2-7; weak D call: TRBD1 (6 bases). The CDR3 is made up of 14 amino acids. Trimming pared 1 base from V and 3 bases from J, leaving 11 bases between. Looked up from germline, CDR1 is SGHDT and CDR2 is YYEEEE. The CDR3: CASSLPDRIYEQYF. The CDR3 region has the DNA TGTGCCAGCAGCTTGCCCGACAGGATCTACGAGCAGTACTTC.

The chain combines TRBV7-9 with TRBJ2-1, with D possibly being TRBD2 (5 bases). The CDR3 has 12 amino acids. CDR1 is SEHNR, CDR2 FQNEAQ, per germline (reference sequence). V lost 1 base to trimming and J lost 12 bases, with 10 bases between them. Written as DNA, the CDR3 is TGTGCCAGCAGCTTAGTGCCTGGAGGGCAGTTCTTC. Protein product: CASSLVPGGQFF.

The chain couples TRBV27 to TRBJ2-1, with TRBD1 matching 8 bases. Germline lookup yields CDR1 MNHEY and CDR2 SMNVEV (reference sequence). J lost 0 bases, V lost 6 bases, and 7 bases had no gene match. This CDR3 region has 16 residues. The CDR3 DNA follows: TGTGCCAGCAGAGGACAGGGCCCAGTCTCCTACAATGAGCAGTTCTTC. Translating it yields CASRGQGPVSYNEQFF.

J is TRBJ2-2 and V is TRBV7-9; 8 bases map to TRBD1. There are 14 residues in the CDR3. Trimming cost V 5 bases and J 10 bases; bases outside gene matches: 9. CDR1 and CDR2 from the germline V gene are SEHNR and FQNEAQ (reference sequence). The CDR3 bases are TGTGCCAGCAGCCCCCGACAGGGGAAGGAGGAGCTGTTTTTT. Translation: CASSPRQGKEELFF. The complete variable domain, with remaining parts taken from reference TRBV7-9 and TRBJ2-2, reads DTGVSQNPRHKITKRGQNVTFRCDPISEHNRLYWYRQTLGQGPEFLTYFQNEAQLEKSRLLSDRFSAERPKGSFSTLEIQRTEQGDSAMYLCASSPRQGKEELFFGEGSRLTVL.

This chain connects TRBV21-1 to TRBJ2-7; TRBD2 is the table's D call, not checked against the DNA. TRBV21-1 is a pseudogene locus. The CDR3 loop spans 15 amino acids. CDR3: CASSSGGRLNYEQYF. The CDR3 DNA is TGTGCCAGCAGCTCGGGCGGGAGGCTTAACTACGAGCAGTACTTC.

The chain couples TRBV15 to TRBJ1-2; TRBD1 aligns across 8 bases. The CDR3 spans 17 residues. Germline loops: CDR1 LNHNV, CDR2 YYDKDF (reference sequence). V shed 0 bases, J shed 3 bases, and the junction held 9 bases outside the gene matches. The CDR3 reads CATSRDLRTGYDYGYTF. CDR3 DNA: TGTGCCACCAGCAGAGATCTTAGGACAGGGTACGACTATGGCTACACCTTC.

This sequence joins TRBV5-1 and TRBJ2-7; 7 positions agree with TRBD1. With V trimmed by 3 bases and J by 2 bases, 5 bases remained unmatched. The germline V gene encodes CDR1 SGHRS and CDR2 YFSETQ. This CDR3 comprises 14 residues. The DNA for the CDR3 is TGCGCCAGCAGCTCCGGGACAGAAACCTACGAGCAGTACTTC. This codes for CASSSGTETYEQYF.

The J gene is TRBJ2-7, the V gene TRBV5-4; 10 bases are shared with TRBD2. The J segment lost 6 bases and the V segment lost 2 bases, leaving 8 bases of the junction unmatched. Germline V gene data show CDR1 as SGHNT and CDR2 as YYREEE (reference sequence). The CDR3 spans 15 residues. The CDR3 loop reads CASSFSGRTSGEQYF. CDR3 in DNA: TGTGCCAGCAGCTTTAGCGGGAGGACCTCGGGCGAGCAGTACTTC.

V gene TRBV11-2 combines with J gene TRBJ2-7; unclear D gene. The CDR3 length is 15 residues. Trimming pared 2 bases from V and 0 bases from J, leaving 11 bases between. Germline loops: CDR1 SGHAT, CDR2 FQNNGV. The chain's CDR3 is CASSLTGQNSYEQYF. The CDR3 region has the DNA TGTGCCAGCAGCTTAACGGGTCAGAACTCCTACGAGCAGTACTTC. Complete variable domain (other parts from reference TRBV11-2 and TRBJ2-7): EAGVAQSPRYKIIEKRQSVAFWCNPISGHATLYWYQQILGQGPKLLIQFQNNGVVDDSQLPKDRFSAERLKGVDSTLKIQPAKLEDSAVYLCASSLTGQNSYEQYFGPGTRLTVT.

CDR3 nucleotides: TGTGCCAGCAGCTCACAGGGGGTCAACTATGGCTACACCTTC. This codes for CASSSQGVNYGYTF. The chain is built from TRBV11-2 and TRBJ1-2, with 8 bases lining up with TRBD1. CDR3 length: 14 amino acids. J was trimmed by 2 bases and V by 4 bases; bases with no gene match: 3. Germline V lookup: CDR1 SGHAT, CDR2 FQNNGV.

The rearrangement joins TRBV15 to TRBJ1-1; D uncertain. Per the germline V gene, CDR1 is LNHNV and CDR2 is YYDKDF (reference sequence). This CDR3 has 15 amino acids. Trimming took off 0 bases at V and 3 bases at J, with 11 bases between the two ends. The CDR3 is CATSRDLRGHTEAFF. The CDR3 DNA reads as TGTGCCACCAGCAGAGACTTGAGAGGGCACACTGAAGCTTTCTTT.

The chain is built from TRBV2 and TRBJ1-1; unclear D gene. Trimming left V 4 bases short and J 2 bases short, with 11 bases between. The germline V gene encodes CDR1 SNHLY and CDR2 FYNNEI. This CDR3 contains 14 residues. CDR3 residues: CASSVRRTNTEAFF. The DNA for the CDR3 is TGTGCCAGCAGTGTTCGCAGGACTAACACTGAAGCTTTCTTT.

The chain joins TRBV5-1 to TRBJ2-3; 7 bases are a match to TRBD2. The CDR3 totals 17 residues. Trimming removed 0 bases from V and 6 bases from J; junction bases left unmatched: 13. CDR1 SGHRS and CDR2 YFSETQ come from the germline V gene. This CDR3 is CASSLEAGTTPQDTQYF. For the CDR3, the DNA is TGCGCCAGCAGCTTGGAAGCCGGGACTACGCCCCAGGATACGCAGTATTTT.

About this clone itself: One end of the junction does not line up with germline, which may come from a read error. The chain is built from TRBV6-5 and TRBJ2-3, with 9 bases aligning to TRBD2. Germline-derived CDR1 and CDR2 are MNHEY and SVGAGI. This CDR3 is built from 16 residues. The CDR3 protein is CASSYSRRGGTDTQYF. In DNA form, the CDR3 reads TGTGCCAGCAGTTACTCCAGGCGGGGGGGCACGGATACGCAGTATTTT.

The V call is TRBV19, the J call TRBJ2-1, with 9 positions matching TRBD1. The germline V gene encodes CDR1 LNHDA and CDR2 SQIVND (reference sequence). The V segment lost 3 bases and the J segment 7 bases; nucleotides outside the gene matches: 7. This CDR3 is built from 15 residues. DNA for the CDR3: TGTGCCAGTAGTATGGGGGACAGGGTGGGGAATGAGCAGTTCTTC. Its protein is CASSMGDRVGNEQFF.